Shown below are 22 T cell receptor beta chains from a single sample sequenced in a study of T cell changes during pregnancy in multiple sclerosis. Assay: immunoSEQ multiplex PCR; the TCRdb copy retains only in-frame clones and omits some. The sample records roughly 30,000 clones, about 86% being singletons. This sample comprised CD4+ T cells from peripheral blood mononuclear cells, obtained in the first trimester of pregnancy. The receptor source for this set is a female donor in good health, enrolled as a control in a pregnancy study.

The chain links TRBV2 to TRBJ1-4, with 11 nucleotides matching TRBD1. V was pared by 5 bases and J by 7 bases, with 3 bases of the junction left unmatched. The CDR3 length is 14 residues. Per the germline V gene, CDR1 is SNHLY and CDR2 is FYNNEI. The CDR3 here is CASSRGTGGEKLFF. CDR3 sequence (DNA): TGTGCCAGCAGTAGAGGGACAGGGGGTGAAAAACTGTTTTTT.

V gene TRBV19 combines with J gene TRBJ2-7; tentatively, D is TRBD1 (5 bases). The V end was cut by 6 bases, the J end by 5 bases, with 20 bases between. This CDR3 contains 15 residues. CDR1 is LNHDA and CDR2 is SQIVND in the germline V gene (reference sequence). CDR3 nucleotides: TGTGCCAGTAGGCCCTCGACAGCTCAGGGCGACGAGCAGTACTTC. It specifies CASRPSTAQGDEQYF.

This rearrangement joins TRBV4-1 to TRBJ2-5; D might be TRBD2 (5 bases). Trimming took 3 bases from V and 1 from J, leaving 12 bases between them. CDR3 length: 15 residues. Germline CDR1 MGHRA, CDR2 YSYEKL. The CDR3 DNA is TGCGCCAGCAGCCAGGCTGGGAGTATCCAAGAGACCCAGTACTTC. This sequence encodes CASSQAGSIQETQYF.

This clone has only one observation. The chain is built from TRBV7-8 and TRBJ2-7, with D perhaps matching TRBD1 (6 bases). Deletions cut 5 bases from V and 4 bases from J, with 24 bases between. The CDR3 is 17 residues long. Germline V gene lookup returns CDR1 SGHVS and CDR2 FQNEAQ. CDR3 loop: CASSPVFFGTLRYEQYF. CDR3 DNA: TGTGCCAGCAGCCCCGTTTTCTTCGGGACATTACGTTACGAGCAGTACTTC.

This clone was found a few times. This chain connects TRBV7-2 to TRBJ1-3; TRBD1 matches 7 bases. V lost 3 bases and J lost 0; bases outside the gene matches: 2. This CDR3 is 15 amino acids long. The germline CDR1 and CDR2 sequences are SGHTA and FQGNSA. The CDR3 sequence: CASSFRTGSGNTIYF. The CDR3 DNA reads TGTGCCAGCAGCTTTCGGACAGGCTCTGGAAACACCATATATTTT.

V usage is TRBV5-1 and J usage is TRBJ1-2, with 10 positions matching TRBD1. V was pared by 4 bases and J by 5 bases, with 5 bases of the junction left unmatched. The CDR3 runs to 14 residues. From germline, CDR1 is SGHRS and CDR2 YFSETQ. The CDR3 coding sequence is TGCGCCAGCAGCCCGGAGGGACAGGGGTATGGCTACACCTTC. Translation gives CASSPEGQGYGYTF. The complete variable domain, with remaining parts taken from reference TRBV5-1 and TRBJ1-2, reads KAGVTQTPRYLIKTRGQQVTLSCSPISGHRSVSWYQQTPGQGLQFLFEYFSETQRNKGNFPGRFSGRQFSNSRSEMNVSTLELGDSALYLCASSPEGQGYGYTFGSGTRLTVV.

The chain has TRBV5-1 and TRBJ2-3; D might be TRBD2 (6 bases). Germline V gene data show CDR1 as SGHRS and CDR2 as YFSETQ. This CDR3 spans 15 amino acids. Trimming cost V 4 bases and J 2 bases, with 14 bases left between them. The chain's CDR3 is CASSAGTQPTDTQYF. The DNA of the CDR3 is TGCGCCAGCAGCGCCGGGACTCAGCCCACAGATACGCAGTATTTT.

The chain recombines TRBV9 with TRBJ2-3, with D unresolved. Germline-derived CDR1 and CDR2 are SGDLS and YYNGEE. Trimming removed 0 bases at V and 3 bases at J, with 5 bases between. This CDR3 comprises 13 residues. This CDR3 reads CASSVVVTDTQYF. The CDR3 nucleotides read TGTGCCAGCAGCGTAGTAGTAACAGATACGCAGTATTTT.

The gene calls are TRBV7-9 and TRBJ1-5, with D unclear. The CDR3 has 16 residues. CDR1 is SEHNR, CDR2 FQNEAQ, per germline (reference sequence). The V gene lost 1 base and the J gene lost 3 bases, with 13 bases spanning the gap. The CDR3 bases are TGTGCCAGCAGCTTAGATTTTGCAGGCGTCAATCAGCCCCAGCATTTT. This gives the protein CASSLDFAGVNQPQHF.

The V and J genes are TRBV5-1 and TRBJ1-4; D not resolved. Germline CDR1 is SGHRS and CDR2 is YFSETQ. Trimming shortened V by 0 bases and J by 7 bases, and 7 bases separated the two germline ends. The CDR3 has 13 amino acids. In DNA, the CDR3 is TGCGCCAGCAGCTTGGCGCCGGGTGAAAAACTGTTTTTT. It is translated as CASSLAPGEKLFF.

V gene TRBV21-1 combines with J gene TRBJ1-1; the listed D gene, TRBD1, was not tested against the DNA. TRBV21-1 is noted as a pseudogene. The CDR3 is 12 amino acids. The CDR3: CASSKLNSEAFF. In DNA, the CDR3 is TGTGCCAGCAGCAAATTGAACAGTGAGGCTTTCTTT.

This chain joins TRBV5-6 and TRBJ2-5, with 8 bases aligning to TRBD1. CDR3 length: 17 residues. From germline, CDR1 is SGHDT and CDR2 YYEEEE. V gave up 0 bases and J gave up 4 bases; unmatched junction bases: 11. CDR3 sequence reads: CASSLVLWQGARETQYF. CDR3 sequence (DNA): TGTGCCAGCAGCTTGGTGTTGTGGCAGGGGGCCCGAGAGACCCAGTACTTC. Supplemented by reference TRBV5-6 and TRBJ2-5, the full variable domain reads DAGVTQSPTHLIKTRGQQVTLRCSPKSGHDTVSWYQQALGQGPQFIFQYYEEEERQRGNFPDRFSGHQFPNYSSELNVNALLLGDSALYLCASSLVLWQGARETQYFGPGTRLLVL.

V gene TRBV7-3 combines with J gene TRBJ2-3, with TRBD2 identical over 13 bases. V dropped 6 bases and J dropped 1; count of bases not matched to a gene: 4. The CDR3 sequence is 16 residues long. Germline CDR1 reads SGHTA; CDR2 reads FQGTGA. The CDR3 sequence: CASSPGTSGGTDTQYF. CDR3 nucleotides: TGTGCCAGCAGTCCGGGGACTAGCGGGGGCACAGATACGCAGTATTTT.

J is TRBJ1-2 and V is TRBV6-1, with D maybe TRBD1 (5 bases). Deletions cut 1 base from V and 3 bases from J, with 6 bases between. This CDR3 has 13 amino acids. Germline V CDR1 and CDR2: MNHNS, SASEGT. CDR3 region: CASSEEGDYGYTF. Written as DNA, the CDR3 is TGTGCCAGCAGTGAAGAAGGGGACTATGGCTACACCTTC.

The chain is built from TRBV18 and TRBJ1-1, with D possibly being TRBD1 (5 bases). CDR1 KGHSH and CDR2 LQKENI come from the germline V gene. The V and J ends lost 6 bases and 3 bases respectively, with 14 bases between them. This CDR3 spans 14 amino acids. The CDR3: CASSQRGQDTEAFF. In DNA form, the CDR3 reads TGTGCCAGCTCGCAGCGGGGCCAGGACACTGAAGCTTTCTTT.

This rearrangement joins TRBV2 to TRBJ2-1; 11 nucleotides match TRBD2. This CDR3 comprises 14 residues. Trimming took 5 bases from V and 4 from J; bases not matched to a gene: 1. The germline V gene encodes CDR1 SNHLY and CDR2 FYNNEI. The CDR3 nucleotides read TGTGCCAGCAGTACTAGCGGGGGTTACAATGAGCAGTTCTTC. Translation gives CASSTSGGYNEQFF.

V usage is TRBV4-1 and J usage is TRBJ2-1, with 7 bases identical to TRBD1. J lost 6 bases, V lost 4 bases, and 9 bases had no gene match. This CDR3 is 15 amino acids long. CDR1 and CDR2 (germline): MGHRA, YSYEKL. The CDR3 coding sequence is TGCGCCAGCAGCCCCCTCCTACAGGGGAGCAATGAGCAGTTCTTC. It is translated as CASSPLLQGSNEQFF.

This CDR3 is CASSRSLGGTGSNEKLFF. The CDR3 bases are TGTGCCAGCAGCCGAAGCTTAGGTGGGACAGGATCTAATGAAAAACTGTTTTTT. V and J are TRBV7-9 and TRBJ1-4; the match to TRBD1 covers 8 bases. V lost 5 bases, J lost 3 bases, and 14 bases stayed unmatched. The CDR3 contains 18 residues. The V gene's germline CDR1 is SEHNR and CDR2 FQNEAQ (reference sequence). Full variable domain (rest looked up from reference TRBV7-9 and TRBJ1-4): DTGVSQNPRHKITKRGQNVTFRCDPISEHNRLYWYRQTLGQGPEFLTYFQNEAQLEKSRLLSDRFSAERPKGSFSTLEIQRTEQGDSAMYLCASSRSLGGTGSNEKLFFGSGTQLSVL.

This clone was found a few times. The chain couples TRBV19 to TRBJ1-6; tentative D call: TRBD1 (5 bases). Trimming stripped 3 bases from V and 7 bases from J, with 16 bases between. The CDR3 is made up of 16 amino acids. Germline V gene sequence: CDR1 LNHDA, CDR2 SQIVND (reference sequence). The CDR3, as DNA: TGTGCCAGTAGTATCAGTCTAACAGGCAGCAATTCACCCCTCCACTTT. This gives the protein CASSISLTGSNSPLHF.

This chain joins TRBV6-5 and TRBJ2-3; 9 bases are a match to TRBD2. The CDR3 spans 14 residues. The junction had 11 bases not matched to a gene; V was cut back by 6 bases and J by 10 bases. CDR1 and CDR2 from the germline V gene are MNHEY and SVGAGI. The CDR3 DNA sequence: TGTGCCAGCAGACCCGGGACTAGCAAAGTTGCGCAGTATTTT. Residues: CASRPGTSKVAQYF.

J is TRBJ2-3 and V is TRBV5-1; the match to TRBD2 covers 11 bases. Unmatched junction bases numbered 3, after V lost 1 base and J lost 5 bases. Germline V lookup: CDR1 SGHRS, CDR2 YFSETQ. CDR3 length: 15 amino acids. CDR3 sequence reads: CASSLWLAGGDTQYF. CDR3 in DNA: TGCGCCAGCAGCTTGTGGCTAGCGGGGGGAGATACGCAGTATTTT.

The chain is built from TRBV4-1 and TRBJ2-5, with 9 bases identical to TRBD2. The CDR3 is 16 amino acids. Germline assignment: CDR1 MGHRA and CDR2 YSYEKL. The V and J ends lost 5 bases and 2 bases, in that order; junction bases with no gene match: 9. CDR3 sequence (DNA): TGCGCCAGCAGCAAGGGAAGCGGGGGGCTTCAAGAGACCCAGTACTTC. Translating it yields CASSKGSGGLQETQYF.